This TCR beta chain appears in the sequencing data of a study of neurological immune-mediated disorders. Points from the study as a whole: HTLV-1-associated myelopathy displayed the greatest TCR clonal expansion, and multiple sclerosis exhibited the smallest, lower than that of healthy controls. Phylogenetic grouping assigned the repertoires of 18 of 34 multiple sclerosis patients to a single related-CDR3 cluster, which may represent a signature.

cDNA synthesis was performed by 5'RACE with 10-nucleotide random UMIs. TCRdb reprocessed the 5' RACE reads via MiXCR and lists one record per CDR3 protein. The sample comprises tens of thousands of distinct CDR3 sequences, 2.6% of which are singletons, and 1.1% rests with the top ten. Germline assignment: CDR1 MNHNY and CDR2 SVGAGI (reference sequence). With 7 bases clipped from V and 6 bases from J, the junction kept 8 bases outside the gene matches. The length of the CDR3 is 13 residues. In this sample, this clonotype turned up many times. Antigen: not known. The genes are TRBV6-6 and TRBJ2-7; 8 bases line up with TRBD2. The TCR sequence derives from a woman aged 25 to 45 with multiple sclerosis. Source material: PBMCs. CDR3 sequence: CASTGGAPGEQYF. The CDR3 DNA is TGTGCCAGCACGGGGGGGGCCCCTGGCGAGCAGTACTTC.